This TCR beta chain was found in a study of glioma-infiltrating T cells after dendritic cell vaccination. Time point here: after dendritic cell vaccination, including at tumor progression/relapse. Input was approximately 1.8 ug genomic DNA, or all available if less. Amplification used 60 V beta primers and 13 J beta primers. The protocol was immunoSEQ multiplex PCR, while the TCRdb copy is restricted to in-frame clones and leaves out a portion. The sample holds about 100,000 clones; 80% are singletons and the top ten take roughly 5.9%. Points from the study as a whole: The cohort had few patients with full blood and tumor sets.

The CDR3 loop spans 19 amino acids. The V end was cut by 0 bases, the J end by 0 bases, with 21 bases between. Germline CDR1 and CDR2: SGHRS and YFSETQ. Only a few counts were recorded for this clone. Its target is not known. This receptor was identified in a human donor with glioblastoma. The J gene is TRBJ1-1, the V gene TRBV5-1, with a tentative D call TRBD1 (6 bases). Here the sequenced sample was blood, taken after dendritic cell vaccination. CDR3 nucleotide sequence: TGCGCCAGCAGCTTGGCCGGGCAGGGGTCGAGATTCATGAACACTGAAGCTTTCTTT. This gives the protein CASSLAGQGSRFMNTEAFF.